Listed below are T cell receptor beta chains from one sample, sequenced in a study of response to subunit inactivated influenza vaccine. TCRdb re-analysed the RT-PCR reads in MiXCR, keeping a single row per CDR3 protein. This table holds around 480,000 distinct CDR3 sequences, 11% found once. The sequenced sample was PBMCs from blood, obtained roughly 45 days after vaccination. These receptors came from a man aged 50-60 years who received an inactivated influenza vaccine. Both conserved end residues are part of each CDR3. D genes are given only for firm matches. Clone size, where shown, is once, few, many, or a class for clones that have expanded.

TRBD1	few	TRBV5-8	15	TRBJ2-3	CASRIRDSGTDTQYF	TGTGCCAGCAGGATTCGGGACAGTGGCACAGATACGCAGTATTTT
NA	NA	TRBV5-4	14	TRBJ2-7	CAISSGLLRYEQYF	TGTGCCATCAGCTCCGGGCTCCTCCGCTACGAGCAGTACTTC
TRBD2	few	TRBV2	15	TRBJ2-2	CASRFGLASSGELFF	TGTGCCAGCAGATTCGGACTAGCGTCATCCGGGGAGCTGTTTTTT
NA	NA	TRBV20-1	17	TRBJ2-3	CSAARGGLRDDTDTQYF	TGCAGTGCTGCCCGAGGAGGGCTTCGGGACGACACAGATACGCAGTATTTT
NA	many	TRBV3-1	16	TRBJ2-2	CASSQDEVSDTGELFF	TGTGCCAGCAGCCAAGACGAGGTTTCGGACACCGGGGAGCTGTTTTTT
NA	NA	TRBV5-1	16	TRBJ2-5	CASSLDITGAGQTQYF	TGCGCCAGCAGCTTGGACATCACGGGAGCCGGACAGACCCAGTACTTC
TRBD1	many	TRBV15	16	TRBJ1-1	CATSRDWTGGYTEAFF	TGTGCCACCAGCAGAGATTGGACAGGGGGCTACACTGAAGCTTTCTTT
NA	NA	TRBV12-3/TRBV12-4	11	TRBJ1-4	CASSIGEKLFF	TGTGCCAGCAGCATAGGTGAAAAACTGTTTTTT
NA	many	TRBV5-1	15	TRBJ2-4	CASRTDVALENIQYF	TGCGCCAGCAGAACCGACGTCGCGCTTGAAAACATTCAGTACTTC
TRBD2	many	TRBV28	16	TRBJ2-7	CASSPVMGGGGYEQYF	TGTGCCAGCAGTCCAGTGATGGGCGGGGGGGGCTACGAGCAGTACTTC
NA	few	TRBV5-1	17	TRBJ1-4	CASSLGISSATNEKLFF	TGCGCCAGCAGCTTGGGGATCTCTTCGGCAACTAATGAAAAACTGTTTTTT
NA	NA	TRBV12-3/TRBV12-4	15	TRBJ1-1	CASRNLAPQNTEAFF	TGTGCCAGTCGCAACCTGGCCCCCCAGAACACTGAAGCTTTCTTT
NA	NA	TRBV5-1	19	TRBJ2-3	CASSLGRHSRDLSIDTQYF	TGCGCCAGCAGCTTGGGGCGCCACTCTAGGGACTTGAGTATAGATACGCAGTATTTT
TRBD2	NA	TRBV3-1	14	TRBJ2-1	CASSQAGGPGEQFF	TGTGCCAGCAGCCAAGCGGGGGGGCCGGGTGAGCAGTTCTTC
NA	few	TRBV29-1	14	TRBJ2-1	CSVELAPGGNEQFF	TGCAGCGTTGAACTAGCGCCAGGGGGGAATGAGCAGTTCTTC
TRBD2	few	TRBV10-3	14	TRBJ2-1	CAIRGGTSYNEQFF	TGTGCCATCCGCGGGGGGACTTCCTACAATGAGCAGTTCTTC
NA	few	TRBV6-2/TRBV6-3	14	TRBJ2-1	CASSTGGGYNEQFF	TGTGCCAGCTCTACCGGGGGAGGATACAATGAGCAGTTCTTC
TRBD1	many	TRBV14	13	TRBJ2-7	CASSQTTGQVQYF	TGTGCCAGCAGCCAAACGACTGGACAGGTGCAGTACTTC
TRBD2	few	TRBV20-1	14	TRBJ2-3	CSARSGRARDTQYF	TGCAGTGCTCGTAGCGGGAGGGCCAGGGATACGCAGTATTTT
NA	few	TRBV25-1	15	TRBJ2-3	CASSAPTRVTDTQYF	TGTGCCAGCAGTGCCCCCACACGGGTCACAGATACGCAGTATTTT
TRBD1	NA	TRBV10-3	14	TRBJ2-5	CAIRGQGGGETQYF	TGTGCCATCAGGGGACAGGGGGGTGGGGAGACCCAGTACTTC
NA	few	TRBV6-2/TRBV6-3	14	TRBJ2-7	CASSNLEGSYEQYF	TGTGCCAGCAGTAACCTCGAGGGAAGCTACGAGCAGTACTTC
NA	NA	TRBV6-1	15	TRBJ1-5	CASSKHVGSNQPQHF	TGTGCCAGCAGTAAACATGTGGGTAGCAATCAGCCCCAGCATTTT
TRBD2	NA	TRBV24-1	16	TRBJ2-3	CATSDRSGSPTDTQYF	TGTGCCACCAGTGATCGTAGCGGGAGCCCCACAGATACGCAGTATTTT
NA	NA	TRBV18	16	TRBJ1-5	CASSRTDRDSNQPQHF	TGTGCCAGCTCGCGGACAGACAGAGATAGCAATCAGCCCCAGCATTTT
TRBD1	NA	TRBV9	14	TRBJ1-1	CASSARGGDTEAFF	TGTGCCAGCAGCGCTCGAGGGGGCGACACTGAAGCTTTCTTT
TRBD2	NA	TRBV29-1	15	TRBJ2-1	CSARTSGGVYNEQFF	TGCAGCGCCCGGACTAGCGGGGGGGTCTACAATGAGCAGTTCTTC
NA	NA	TRBV27	13	TRBJ1-4	CASRDAGVEKLFF	TGTGCCAGCAGGGATGCTGGGGTTGAAAAACTGTTTTTT
NA	many	TRBV12-3/TRBV12-4	17	TRBJ2-4	CASSPGPLKRAKNIQYF	TGTGCCAGCAGCCCGGGACCCCTAAAACGGGCCAAAAACATTCAGTACTTC
NA	NA	TRBV9	15	TRBJ2-1	CASSVQEFHFYEQFF	TGTGCCAGCAGCGTACAGGAGTTTCATTTTTATGAGCAGTTCTTC
TRBD1	few	TRBV27	19	TRBJ1-5	CASSPTSRTGGVGNQPQHF	TGTGCCAGCAGTCCCACCTCCCGAACAGGGGGCGTAGGGAATCAGCCCCAGCATTTT
TRBD1	few	TRBV12-3/TRBV12-4	16	TRBJ2-1	CASSLAGTGFGWDQFF	TGTGCCAGCAGTCTCGCTGGGACAGGGTTCGGTTGGGATCAGTTCTTC